This TCR beta chain was sequenced during a study of CD8 T cells in ankylosing spondylitis. General study findings and limits: Disease-associated clones were reportedly significantly overrepresented in matched ankylosing spondylitis synovial fluid. Some motif variants were previously reported in reactive arthritis synovial fluid and blood. Typical of ankylosing spondylitis blood, it appeared, was a TCR beta motif of eight highly homologous variants.

CDR1 and CDR2 from the germline V gene are MGHDK and SYGVNS. The CDR3 runs 11 residues. This clonotype showed up many times. Its antigen is unknown. At one end, the junction sequence differs from germline, possibly due to a read error. In making TCR beta libraries, quantitative 5'-RACE with molecular barcodes was used. Each CDR3 protein is one row after TCRdb ran MiXCR on the 5' RACE reads. The sample includes approximately 300,000 distinct CDR3 sequences, less than 9.5% of them seen just once. The TCR comes from a male donor with ankylosing spondylitis. V usage is TRBV25-1 and J usage is TRBJ1-2, with 7 bases fitting TRBD1. Sequencing was done on a sample of blood, either unsorted or a sorted T cell fraction (not recorded which). In nucleotides, the CDR3 is TGTGCCAGCAGTGCCCAGGGGACAGCTTCCTTC. Translated: CASSAQGTASF.